A selection of T cell receptor beta chains follows, all from one sample in a study of blood T cell repertoires in COVID-19. Here immunoSEQ multiplex PCR was the method, and the copy in TCRdb shows in-frame clones only, minus some. The repertoire holds some 150,000 clones, with 84% as singletons. Sequenced sample: PBMCs or T cells enriched from blood (not recorded which). The receptors come from a man aged 50 to 59 who had recovered from COVID-19. Both conserved end residues are part of each CDR3. D genes are given only for firm matches. A clone size is listed for some rows: how often the clone was seen (once, few, many), or a class if it is expanded.

>-|TRBJ1-2|TRBD1|14|TRBV25-1
CASSEGTGGHGYTF
TGTGCCAGCAGTGAAGGGACAGGGGGCCATGGCTACACCTTC
>-|TRBJ2-1|TRBD2|14|TRBV5-1
CASSSGTSGEGQFF
TGCGCCAGCAGCTCAGGGACTAGCGGGGAAGGTCAGTTCTTC
>-|TRBJ1-6|TRBD1|16|TRBV4-1
CASSPGQGSYNSPLHF
TGCGCCAGCAGCCCGGGACAGGGCTCCTATAATTCACCCCTCCACTTT
>once|TRBJ2-5|-|13|TRBV7-3
CASSLSPQETQYF
TGTGCCAGCAGCTTATCTCCCCAAGAGACCCAGTACTTC
>-|TRBJ2-5|-|14|TRBV27
CASSRLGAQETQYF
TGTGCCAGCAGTCGCCTGGGGGCCCAAGAGACCCAGTACTTC
>-|TRBJ2-5|TRBD2|16|TRBV5-1
CASSLTGTSRTETQYF
TGCGCCAGCAGCTTGACCGGGACTAGTAGGACTGAGACCCAGTACTTC
>-|TRBJ2-1|-|12|TRBV7-3
CASSQGHNEQFF
TGTGCCAGCAGCCAGGGCCACAATGAGCAGTTCTTC
>-|TRBJ2-3|TRBD1|16|TRBV5-8
CASSLATGTGTDTQYF
TGTGCCAGCAGCTTAGCGACAGGGACCGGCACAGATACGCAGTATTTT
>-|TRBJ1-2|TRBD1|14|TRBV3-1/TRBV3-2
CASSRQGVGYGYTF
TGTGCCAGCAGCCGACAGGGCGTAGGATATGGCTACACCTTC
>-|TRBJ1-4|TRBD1|14|TRBV11-2
CASSSNRGREKLFF
TGTGCCAGCAGCTCCAACAGGGGGCGGGAAAAACTGTTTTTT
>-|TRBJ1-5|-|16|TRBV9
CASSRPSGARNQPQHF
TGTGCCAGCAGCCGCCCCAGCGGGGCGCGCAATCAGCCCCAGCATTTT
>-|TRBJ2-7|-|13|TRBV12-3/TRBV12-4
CASSLASSHEQYF
TGTGCCAGCAGTTTAGCTAGCAGCCACGAGCAGTACTTC
>once|TRBJ2-5|-|12|TRBV14
CASSDSWGTQYF
TGTGCCAGCAGCGACAGCTGGGGGACCCAGTACTTC
>-|TRBJ2-7|-|13|TRBV6-5
CASTHPVSYEQYF
TGTGCCAGCACCCACCCGGTGTCCTACGAGCAGTACTTC
>-|TRBJ2-3|TRBD2|18|TRBV30
CAWSATLGTSGGTDTQYF
TGTGCCTGGAGCGCCACTTTGGGGACTAGCGGGGGAACAGATACGCAGTATTTT
>-|TRBJ1-2|-|11|TRBV12-3/TRBV12-4
CASSENYGYTF
TGTGCCAGCAGTGAGAACTATGGCTACACCTTC
>-|TRBJ1-5|-|18|TRBV7-9
CASSLGGGDIYSNQPQHF
TGTGCCAGCAGCTTAGGGGGAGGGGATATCTATAGCAATCAGCCCCAGCATTTT
>-|TRBJ1-5|-|15|TRBV3-1/TRBV3-2
CASSQDRRYGQPQHF
TGTGCCAGCAGCCAAGATCGTAGATACGGTCAGCCCCAGCATTTT
>-|TRBJ2-7|TRBD2|15|TRBV11-1
CASSSVLGGDYEQYF
TGTGCCAGCAGTTCAGTGCTTGGGGGGGACTACGAGCAGTACTTC
>-|TRBJ2-5|TRBD1|15|TRBV3-1/TRBV3-2
CASSVRQGAWETQYF
TGTGCCAGCAGCGTCCGACAGGGGGCTTGGGAGACCCAGTACTTC
>-|TRBJ2-7|-|14|TRBV2
CASSFGTATYEQYF
TGTGCCAGCAGTTTCGGGACTGCAACCTACGAGCAGTACTTC
>once|TRBJ1-2|TRBD1|18|TRBV7-9
CASSLRSAPGQGKYGYTF
TGTGCCAGCAGCTTGCGGTCGGCCCCGGGACAGGGAAAATATGGCTACACCTTC
>once|TRBJ2-7|TRBD1|14|TRBV15
CATSTGDRFTEQYF
TGTGCCACCAGCACCGGGGACAGGTTTACCGAGCAGTACTTC
>-|TRBJ1-2|TRBD1|16|TRBV7-9
CASSLGDRTFTYGYTF
TGTGCCAGCAGCTTAGGGGACAGGACCTTCACTTATGGCTACACCTTC
>-|TRBJ1-1|-|17|TRBV5-6
CASSWTRGLGVNTEAFF
TGTGCCAGCAGCTGGACTAGAGGGTTAGGGGTGAACACTGAAGCTTTCTTT
>once|TRBJ2-7|-|13|TRBV28
CATSDTLSYEQYF
TGTGCCACCTCGGACACCCTCTCCTACGAGCAGTACTTC
>-|TRBJ2-1|TRBD2|14|TRBV7-9
CASSQLAGGLEQFF
TGTGCCAGCAGCCAACTAGCGGGGGGCCTTGAGCAGTTCTTC
>-|TRBJ1-6|TRBD1|15|TRBV3-1/TRBV3-2
CASSPGTGGNSPLHF
TGTGCCAGCAGCCCCGGGACAGGGGGTAATTCACCCCTCCACTTT
>-|TRBJ2-2|TRBD1|15|TRBV6-5
CASSLGQGITGELFF
TGTGCCAGCAGTTTAGGACAGGGGATTACCGGGGAGCTGTTTTTT
>-|TRBJ1-5|-|17|TRBV7-2
CASSLAPGPGSGQPQHF
TGTGCCAGCAGCTTAGCGCCGGGTCCGGGGTCCGGGCAGCCCCAGCATTTT
>-|TRBJ1-3|-|16|TRBV6-7
CASSYSGQGSGNTIYF
TGTGCCAGCAGTTACTCAGGTCAGGGTTCTGGAAACACCATATATTTT
>once|TRBJ2-3|-|15|TRBV24-1
CATSGGRGGTDTQYF
TGTGCCACCAGTGGGGGCAGGGGCGGCACAGATACGCAGTATTTT
>-|TRBJ1-1|TRBD1|15|TRBV7-9
CASSLRGQGNTEAFF
TGTGCCAGCAGCTTACGAGGACAGGGGAACACTGAAGCTTTCTTT
>once|TRBJ1-2|TRBD1|14|TRBV5-5
CASSPDRGGYGYTF
TGTGCCAGCAGCCCTGACAGGGGTGGCTATGGCTACACCTTC
>-|TRBJ2-3|-|16|TRBV10-3
CAISESGLAGRDTQYF
TGTGCCATCAGTGAGTCGGGTCTAGCAGGTAGAGATACGCAGTATTTT
>-|TRBJ2-1|-|13|TRBV18
CASSLNSYNEQFF
TGTGCCAGCTCACTAAATTCCTACAATGAGCAGTTCTTC
>-|TRBJ1-2|TRBD1|16|TRBV3-1/TRBV3-2
CASSPSGGQGRRGYTF
TGTGCCAGCAGCCCCTCCGGTGGACAGGGGCGTCGAGGCTACACCTTC
>-|TRBJ2-6|-|16|TRBV11-2
CASSFSPGFGANVLTF
TGTGCCAGCAGCTTTTCCCCGGGATTTGGGGCCAACGTCCTGACTTTC
>-|TRBJ1-1|TRBD1|13|TRBV5-4
CASSYTGETEAFF
TGTGCCAGCAGTTATACAGGGGAAACTGAAGCTTTCTTT
>few|TRBJ2-2|TRBD1|15|TRBV9
CASSFWTGNTGELFF
TGTGCCAGCAGCTTTTGGACAGGGAACACCGGGGAGCTGTTTTTT
>few|TRBJ2-4|-|15|TRBV3-1/TRBV3-2
CASSHRQSGKNIQYF
TGTGCCAGCAGCCATCGACAGTCCGGCAAAAACATTCAGTACTTC
>-|TRBJ1-6|TRBD1|16|TRBV27
CASRKTPTGNNSPLHF
TGTGCCAGCAGAAAAACCCCGACAGGGAATAATTCACCCCTCCACTTT
>-|TRBJ1-5|TRBD1|12|TRBV29-1
CSAGTDNQPQHF
TGCAGCGCCGGGACAGACAATCAGCCCCAGCATTTT
>-|TRBJ1-2|-|13|TRBV19
CASSTGPNYGYTF
TGTGCCAGTAGTACTGGGCCCAACTATGGCTACACCTTC